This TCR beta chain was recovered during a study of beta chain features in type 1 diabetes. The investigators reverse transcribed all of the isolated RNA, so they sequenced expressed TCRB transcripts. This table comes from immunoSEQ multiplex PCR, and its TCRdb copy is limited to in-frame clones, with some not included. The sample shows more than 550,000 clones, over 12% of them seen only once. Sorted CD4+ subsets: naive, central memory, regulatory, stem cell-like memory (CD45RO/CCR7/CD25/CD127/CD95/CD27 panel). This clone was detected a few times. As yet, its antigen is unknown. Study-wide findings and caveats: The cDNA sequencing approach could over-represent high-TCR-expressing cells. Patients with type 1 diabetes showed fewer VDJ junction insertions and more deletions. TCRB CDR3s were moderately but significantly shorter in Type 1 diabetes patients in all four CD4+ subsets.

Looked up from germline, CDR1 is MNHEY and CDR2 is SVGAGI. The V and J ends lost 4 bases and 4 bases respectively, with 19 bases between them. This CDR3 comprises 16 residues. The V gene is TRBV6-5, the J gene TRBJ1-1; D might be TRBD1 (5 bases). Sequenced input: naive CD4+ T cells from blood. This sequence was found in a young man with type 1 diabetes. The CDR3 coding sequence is TGTGCCAGCAGTTTCGGTTTTCCAGGGTTGGGCACTGAAGCTTTCTTT. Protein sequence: CASSFGFPGLGTEAFF.